A single sample is the source of the 22 T cell receptor beta chains below, sequenced in a study of blood T cell repertoires in COVID-19. TCRdb's table, derived via immunoSEQ multiplex PCR, lists solely in-frame clones and lacks some. The data contain some 200,000 clones, approximately 84% of them seen just once; the ten biggest clones take up approximately 8.1%. The sequenced sample was peripheral blood. Source of these receptors: a woman aged 50 to 60 with active or convalescent COVID-19.

This clone was seen a single time. The gene calls are TRBV5-6 and TRBJ1-3; weak D call: TRBD1 (6 bases). V lost 4 bases to trimming and J lost 0 bases, with 14 bases between them. The germline V gene encodes CDR1 SGHDT and CDR2 YYEEEE. The CDR3 is made up of 16 amino acids. CDR3 loop: CASSLGGQHSGNTIYF. In DNA form, the CDR3 reads TGTGCCAGCAGCCTAGGAGGACAGCACTCTGGAAACACCATATATTTT.

The gene calls are TRBV1 and TRBJ1-1. TRBV1 is annotated as a pseudogene. This CDR3 region has 18 residues. The CDR3 nucleotides are TGCACCAGCAGCCCCCAAGTCGGAGAGATTCAGATGAACACTGAAGCTTTCTTT. This gives the protein CTSSPQVGEIQMNTEAFF.

The V call is TRBV10-2, the J call TRBJ1-2; TRBD1 matches at 8 bases. V shed 7 bases and J 0 bases; nucleotides not matched to a gene: 4. The CDR3 consists of 14 residues. Looked up from germline, CDR1 is WSHSY and CDR2 is SAAADI. The CDR3 here is CASNDRGTNYGYTF. The CDR3 DNA follows: TGCGCCAGCAACGACAGGGGCACTAACTATGGCTACACCTTC.

The chain uses TRBV7-9 and TRBJ1-4, with D maybe TRBD1 (6 bases). Trimming stripped 5 bases from V and 4 bases from J, with 14 bases between. From germline, CDR1 is SEHNR and CDR2 FQNEAQ (reference sequence). This CDR3 has 15 residues. CDR3 sequence: CASSPGTINNEKLFF. In nucleotides, the CDR3 is TGTGCCAGCAGCCCCGGGACAATTAATAATGAAAAACTGTTTTTT.

This rearrangement joins TRBV27 to TRBJ1-6, with 7 bases identical to TRBD1. Germline V lookup: CDR1 MNHEY, CDR2 SMNVEV (reference sequence). The CDR3 sequence is 14 residues long. The V and J ends lost 3 bases and 13 bases, in that order; junction bases with no gene match: 9. The CDR3 DNA reads TGTGCCAGCAGTTTCGACAGGGACCCTTGGCCCCTCCACTTT. As protein: CASSFDRDPWPLHF.

This clone turned up a few times. The chain has TRBV6-5 and TRBJ1-1, with 7 bases that match TRBD1. V lost 5 bases and J lost 0; bases outside the gene matches: 6. This CDR3 is 15 amino acids long. Germline-derived CDR1 and CDR2 are MNHEY and SVGAGI. In DNA form, the CDR3 reads TGTGCCAGCAGTCTGGAGGGGGCTATGAACACTGAAGCTTTCTTT. This codes for CASSLEGAMNTEAFF.

The chain couples TRBV29-1 to TRBJ2-3, with D perhaps matching TRBD1 (6 bases). Deletions cut 7 bases from V and 2 bases from J, with 16 bases between. This CDR3 spans 14 amino acids. CDR1 is SQVTM, CDR2 ANQGSEA, per germline. The CDR3 nucleotides are TGCAGCGCCCCGACCAGGGGTGTCACAGATACGCAGTATTTT. It translates to CSAPTRGVTDTQYF.

With regard to this clone: Other DNA sequences from this sample encode an identical CDR3 as well. J is TRBJ1-2 and V is TRBV6-5; 9 bases match TRBD1. The CDR3 length is 13 residues. CDR1 and CDR2 from the germline V gene are MNHEY and SVGAGI. The ends lost 5 bases at V and 6 bases at J; junction bases unmatched: 4. This CDR3 is CASSRGQGDGYTF. CDR3 DNA: TGTGCCAGCAGTAGGGGACAGGGAGATGGCTACACCTTC.

With regard to this clone: The junction departs from germline at one end; a sequencing error may be responsible. J is TRBJ2-2 and V is TRBV2, with 8 bases lining up with TRBD2. The germline V gene encodes CDR1 SNHLY and CDR2 FYNNEI. The CDR3 contains 16 residues. CDR3: CASSKAGALNTGELFF. The CDR3 DNA follows: TGTGCCAGCAGTAAAGCGGGGGCCCTCAACACCGGGGAGCTGTTTTTT.

The V call is TRBV3-1 (or the pseudogene TRBV3-2), the J call TRBJ2-5; 8 nucleotides agree with TRBD1. CDR1 is LGHDT and CDR2 is YNNKEL in the germline V gene (reference sequence). The CDR3 spans 14 residues. The junction had 1 base not matched to a gene; V was cut back by 1 base and J by 3 bases. CDR3 DNA sequence: TGTGCCAGCAGCCAAGGGACAGGGAAAGAGACCCAGTACTTC. It is translated as CASSQGTGKETQYF.

The chain joins TRBV3-1 (or the pseudogene TRBV3-2) to TRBJ1-1; D may be TRBD1 (5 bases). V was cut by 3 bases and J by 4 bases, with 9 bases left in between. This CDR3 has 13 residues. Germline V gives CDR1 LGHDT, CDR2 YNNKEL (reference sequence). The CDR3 DNA sequence: TGTGCCAGCAGCCATGGACAACTCACTGAAGCTTTCTTT. Protein product: CASSHGQLTEAFF.

The V call is TRBV5-6, the J call TRBJ1-2; D possibly corresponds to TRBD1 (5 bases). From germline, CDR1 is SGHDT and CDR2 YYEEEE. The V end lost 4 bases, the J end lost 6 bases, and 16 bases lay between the germline ends. This CDR3 has 14 residues. The CDR3 here is CASSLLGRDDGYTF. The DNA of the CDR3 is TGTGCCAGCAGCCTACTTGGGAGGGACGATGGCTACACCTTC.

The DNA for the CDR3 is TGTGCCAGCAGTGCGGACAGGTATCAGCCCCAGCATTTT. Encoded protein: CASSADRYQPQHF. This chain connects TRBV5-6 to TRBJ1-5, with TRBD1 matching 7 bases. The CDR3 totals 13 residues. V dropped 5 bases and J dropped 5; count of bases not matched to a gene: 4. Per the germline V gene, CDR1 is SGHDT and CDR2 is YYEEEE.

The chain employs TRBV6-1 and TRBJ2-3, with 9 bases that match TRBD2. The CDR3 has 16 amino acids. Trimming removed 2 bases from V and 6 bases from J; junction bases left unmatched: 9. Germline lookup yields CDR1 MNHNS and CDR2 SASEGT. The CDR3 DNA sequence: TGTGCCAGCAGTGAAATTCGAGCGGGGGGCCTGGATACGCAGTATTTT. It encodes CASSEIRAGGLDTQYF.

This clone was counted a single time. The rearrangement uses TRBV5-5 and TRBJ2-7; 7 bases fit TRBD1. Germline V lookup: CDR1 SGHKS, CDR2 YYEKEE (reference sequence). The junction had 10 bases not matched to a gene; V was cut back by 3 bases and J by 4 bases. The CDR3 is 15 residues long. The CDR3 DNA follows: TGTGCCAGCAGCTGGACAACAGGGGAAGGATACGAGCAGTACTTC. Translating gives CASSWTTGEGYEQYF.

V and J are TRBV28 and TRBJ2-1, with a weak D call TRBD1 (6 bases). CDR1 and CDR2 (germline): MDHEN, SYDVKM. V dropped 5 bases and J dropped 0 bases, with 14 bases sitting between them. The CDR3 has 16 residues. The CDR3 is CASSEGDPSSYNEQFF. The CDR3 DNA reads TGTGCCAGCAGTGAGGGGGACCCGAGCTCCTACAATGAGCAGTTCTTC.

CDR3 protein: CASSTGQGAIQPQHF. For the CDR3, the DNA is TGTGCCAGCAGTACCGGACAGGGGGCAATTCAGCCCCAGCATTTT. This chain joins TRBV6-2 or TRBV6-3 and TRBJ1-5; 11 bases match TRBD1. CDR3 length: 15 residues. Germline V gives CDR1 MNHEY, CDR2 SVGEGT. Trimming at V came to 5 bases and at J to 6 bases, leaving 6 bases not matched to a gene.

This chain connects TRBV5-1 to TRBJ1-1; 7 positions agree with TRBD1. V lost 4 bases, J lost 4 bases, and 7 bases stayed unmatched. The germline gives CDR1 SGHRS, CDR2 YFSETQ. This CDR3 is 14 amino acids long. CDR3 residues: CASSLDRSGTEAFF. DNA of the CDR3: TGCGCCAGCAGCCTGGACAGGTCCGGCACTGAAGCTTTCTTT.

V gene TRBV9 combines with J gene TRBJ2-7, with unresolved D. V was clipped by 5 bases and J by 3 bases, with 12 bases between them. Germline CDR1 and CDR2: SGDLS and YYNGEE. The CDR3 runs to 13 residues. The CDR3 sequence is CASRPHRNYEQYV. DNA for the CDR3: TGTGCCAGCAGACCACACAGAAACTACGAGCAGTACGTC.

The gene calls are TRBV7-9 and TRBJ2-5, with a tentative D call TRBD2 (5 bases). This CDR3 contains 14 residues. Trimming shortened V by 1 base and J by 7 bases, and 13 bases separated the two germline ends. Germline CDR1 is SEHNR and CDR2 is FQNEAQ (reference sequence). The CDR3 nucleotides read TGTGCCAGCAGCTTAGAGGCTAGCCGCCGGACCCAGTACTTC. Protein sequence: CASSLEASRRTQYF.

The gene calls are TRBV7-3 and TRBJ2-1, with D perhaps matching TRBD2 (6 bases). Germline CDR1 reads SGHTA; CDR2 reads FQGTGA. Trimming took off 0 bases at V and 4 bases at J, with 7 bases between the two ends. The CDR3 totals 14 residues. For the CDR3, the DNA is TGTGCCAGCAGCTTAACTAGCGGATACAATGAGCAGTTCTTC. This gives the protein CASSLTSGYNEQFF.

This clone came up a few times. The chain carries TRBV2 and TRBJ2-2; D gene unclear. Trimming took off 6 bases at V and 2 bases at J, with 10 bases between the two ends. CDR1 is SNHLY, CDR2 FYNNEI, per germline. CDR3 length: 14 amino acids. This chain's CDR3 is CASSLSRNTGELFF. Here the CDR3 DNA reads TGTGCCAGCAGCTTGAGTAGAAACACCGGGGAGCTGTTTTTT.